The 10 T cell receptor beta chains presented below share a single source sample, sequenced in a study of response to subunit inactivated influenza vaccine. From the RT-PCR reads, TCRdb called clonotypes with MiXCR, one entry per CDR3 protein. The table includes 400,000 to 650,000 distinct CDR3 sequences, 7.2% detected once. The sample was PBMCs from blood, taken 23 to 25 months after vaccination. Every receptor here comes from a man aged 50-75 years who received an inactivated influenza vaccine.

This rearrangement joins TRBV21-1 to TRBJ2-5; no DNA check was done on the table's D call, TRBD1. TRBV21-1 has pseudogene status. The CDR3 loop spans 17 amino acids. The CDR3 spells CASSKAFGQNPQETQYF. For the CDR3, the DNA is TGTGCCAGCAGCAAAGCGTTCGGACAGAATCCGCAAGAGACCCAGTACTTC.

V and J are TRBV4-1 and TRBJ2-1, with D perhaps TRBD1 or TRBD2 (5 bases each). From germline, CDR1 is MGHRA and CDR2 YSYEKL. Trimming left V 2 bases short and J 7 bases short, with 18 bases between. The CDR3 loop spans 16 amino acids. CDR3 bases: TGCGCCAGCAGCCAAACCAGGGTATCGGGAAGAAATGAGCAGTTCTTC. This encodes CASSQTRVSGRNEQFF.

The chain couples TRBV5-6 to TRBJ2-1, with 8 bases identical to TRBD2. Germline CDR1 reads SGHDT; CDR2 reads YYEEEE. This CDR3 region has 13 residues. With 2 bases clipped from V and 10 bases from J, the junction kept 5 bases outside the gene matches. The CDR3 is CASSFSGAGEQFF. CDR3 DNA sequence: TGTGCCAGCAGCTTTAGCGGGGCGGGAGAGCAGTTCTTC.

This CDR3 is CASSLVHQSGSGYTF. The CDR3 nucleotides are TGTGCCAGCAGCTTAGTACACCAATCGGGCTCTGGCTACACCTTC. This rearrangement joins TRBV7-2 to TRBJ1-2; D remains unclear. Trimming took 1 base from V and 7 from J, leaving 16 bases between them. Germline-derived CDR1 and CDR2 are SGHTA and FQGNSA. The CDR3 is made up of 15 amino acids.

This clonotype was seen only a few times. The CDR3: CASSTGQSLYEQYF. The CDR3 coding sequence is TGTGCCAGCAGCACGGGACAGTCCCTCTACGAGCAGTACTTC. J is TRBJ2-7 and V is TRBV7-6; 7 bases line up with TRBD1. The CDR3 has 14 amino acids. V shed 5 bases, J shed 3 bases, and the junction held 7 bases outside the gene matches. Germline loops: CDR1 SGHVS, CDR2 FNYEAQ.

The rearrangement links TRBV4-3 to TRBJ2-3; D is possibly TRBD2 (6 bases). This CDR3 contains 15 residues. CDR1 and CDR2 (germline): LGHNA, YSLEER. Between the trimmed V and J ends, which lost 0 bases and 7 bases, there was a span of 14 bases. The CDR3 DNA reads as TGCGCCAGCAGCCAAGATTCTAGTGGGGGGAATACGCAGTATTTT. Protein sequence: CASSQDSSGGNTQYF.

The rearrangement joins TRBV5-1 to TRBJ2-5, with 10 bases matching TRBD1. This CDR3 spans 16 amino acids. V dropped 4 bases and J dropped 2; count of bases not matched to a gene: 8. Per germline, CDR1 SGHRS and CDR2 YFSETQ. CDR3 protein: CASSQMGQGRQETQYF. In DNA form, the CDR3 reads TGCGCCAGCAGCCAAATGGGACAGGGGCGACAAGAGACCCAGTACTTC.

The chain's CDR3 is CASSPSGANTEAFF. CDR3 DNA: TGTGCCAGCTCACCTTCCGGGGCGAACACTGAAGCTTTCTTT. The chain couples TRBV18 to TRBJ1-1; D is perhaps TRBD1 (5 bases). The V end lost 3 bases, the J end lost 1 base, and 9 bases lay between the germline ends. CDR3 length: 14 residues. From germline, CDR1 is KGHSH and CDR2 LQKENI.

The sample holds a few counts of this clonotype. This chain links TRBV20-1 with TRBJ1-4; D is unclear. CDR3 length equals 13 residues. The germline CDR1 and CDR2 sequences are DFQATT and SNEGSKA (reference sequence). Trimming took off 6 bases at V and 0 bases at J, with 8 bases between the two ends. The CDR3: CSAGEATNEKLFF. The CDR3 bases are TGCAGTGCGGGAGAGGCAACTAATGAAAAACTGTTTTTT.

At least ten counts were recorded for this clonotype. The chain recombines TRBV2 with TRBJ2-1, with D tentatively TRBD1 or TRBD2 (5 bases each). V lost 7 bases, J lost 0 bases, and 16 bases lay in between. The CDR3 has 16 amino acids. Germline V gene data show CDR1 as SNHLY and CDR2 as FYNNEI. CDR3 bases: TGTGCCAGCAACCAACTTTCAGGGAGCTCCTACAATGAGCAGTTCTTC. Translation: CASNQLSGSSYNEQFF.